This is a list of T cell receptor beta chains from one sample in a study of T cell responses to AZD1222 COVID-19 vaccine. Sequenced by immunoSEQ multiplex PCR; TCRdb stores in-frame clones only, minus some. The table shows about 270,000 clones, with 90% to 95% occurring only once. Here the sequenced sample was peripheral blood, taken 28 days after the second AZD1222 dose. These receptors came from an adult who received the AZD1222 COVID-19 vaccine. The CDR3 runs from the conserved cysteine through the conserved F or W. The D gene is left open where the match is weak. Size is stated for part of the rows, as once, few or many counts, or as a class when the clone is expanded.

D: -
V: TRBV19
J: TRBJ2-2
size: -
CDR3: CASSINVGELFF
DNA: TGTGCCAGTAGTATAAACGTCGGGGAGCTGTTTTTT

D: -
V: TRBV5-1
J: TRBJ2-2
size: -
CDR3: CASSLTPGQTNTGELFF
DNA: TGCGCCAGCAGCCTCACTCCGGGTCAGACGAACACCGGGGAGCTGTTTTTT

D: -
V: TRBV5-1
J: TRBJ2-5
size: -
CDR3: CASSLIPGPQETQYF
DNA: TGCGCCAGCAGCTTGATCCCTGGACCCCAAGAGACCCAGTACTTC

D: -
V: TRBV19
J: TRBJ1-2
size: -
CDR3: CASSISRTDNYGYTF
DNA: TGTGCCAGTAGTATATCCCGGACGGATAACTATGGCTACACCTTC

D: -
V: TRBV9
J: TRBJ1-1
size: -
CDR3: CASSVGGPGVGRDAEAFF
DNA: TGTGCCAGCAGCGTAGGTGGCCCAGGAGTGGGGCGCGACGCTGAAGCTTTCTTT

D: -
V: TRBV28
J: TRBJ2-6
size: -
CDR3: CASSPQGRGANVLTF
DNA: TGTGCCAGCAGCCCGCAGGGGCGTGGGGCCAACGTCCTGACTTTC

D: -
V: TRBV6-1
J: TRBJ1-1
size: -
CDR3: CASSEVGQHTEAFF
DNA: TGTGCCAGCAGTGAAGTGGGCCAGCACACTGAAGCTTTCTTT

D: -
V: TRBV10-2
J: TRBJ1-4
size: -
CDR3: CATLDRGGDEKLFF
DNA: TGCGCCACTCTCGACCGAGGGGGAGATGAAAAACTGTTTTTT

D: TRBD1
V: TRBV5-1
J: TRBJ2-2
size: -
CDR3: CASSLIGQGANTGELFF
DNA: TGCGCCAGCAGCCTCATAGGACAGGGGGCTAACACCGGGGAGCTGTTTTTT

D: TRBD2
V: TRBV4-2
J: TRBJ2-7
size: -
CDR3: CASSLLAGGNYEQYF
DNA: TGTGCCAGCAGCCTACTAGCGGGGGGAAATTACGAGCAGTACTTC

D: -
V: TRBV28
J: TRBJ1-5
size: -
CDR3: CASSFEVQWDQPQHF
DNA: TGTGCCAGCAGTTTTGAAGTACAGTGGGATCAGCCCCAGCATTTT

D: TRBD1
V: TRBV7-6
J: TRBJ2-7
size: -
CDR3: CASSSSTPGQSYEQYF
DNA: TGTGCCAGCAGCTCCTCTACTCCGGGACAGAGCTACGAGCAGTACTTC

D: -
V: TRBV9
J: TRBJ2-1
size: -
CDR3: CASSPRSYNEQFF
DNA: TGTGCCAGCAGCCCGAGGTCCTACAATGAGCAGTTCTTC

D: -
V: TRBV14
J: TRBJ1-4
size: -
CDR3: CASSRGSEKLFF
DNA: TGTGCCAGCAGCCGGGGGAGTGAAAAACTGTTTTTT

D: -
V: TRBV2
J: TRBJ1-1
size: -
CDR3: CASSRGDTEAFF
DNA: TGTGCCAGCAGCAGAGGGGACACTGAAGCTTTCTTT

D: TRBD1
V: TRBV25-1
J: TRBJ2-3
size: once
CDR3: CASSEPDRADTDTQYF
DNA: TGTGCCAGCAGTGAGCCGGACAGGGCTGACACAGATACGCAGTATTTT

D: -
V: TRBV2
J: TRBJ1-1
size: -
CDR3: CASSDKVSNTEAFF
DNA: TGTGCCAGCAGTGATAAGGTATCGAACACTGAAGCTTTCTTT

D: TRBD2
V: TRBV7-2
J: TRBJ2-3
size: -
CDR3: CASSSFPRSGKADTQYF
DNA: TGTGCCAGCAGCTCCTTTCCCCGTAGCGGGAAAGCAGATACGCAGTATTTT

D: -
V: TRBV19
J: TRBJ2-1
size: -
CDR3: CASTTEGLSYNEQFF
DNA: TGTGCCAGTACCACGGAGGGCCTCTCCTACAATGAGCAGTTCTTC

D: TRBD2
V: TRBV19
J: TRBJ2-7
size: -
CDR3: CASSIGGGLPNEQYF
DNA: TGTGCCAGTAGTATAGGCGGGGGGCTTCCCAACGAGCAGTACTTC

D: -
V: TRBV7-2
J: TRBJ2-7
size: -
CDR3: CASSSTRVQYF
DNA: TGTGCCAGCAGCTCAACCCGGGTGCAGTACTTC

D: TRBD1
V: TRBV7-2
J: TRBJ2-7
size: -
CDR3: CAAGGATGSYEQYF
DNA: TGTGCCGCCGGTGGCGCGACAGGGTCCTACGAGCAGTACTTC

D: TRBD2
V: TRBV27
J: TRBJ2-7
size: -
CDR3: CASSPSAGGISYEQYF
DNA: TGTGCCAGCAGTCCCTCGGCGGGAGGCATCTCCTACGAGCAGTACTTC

D: -
V: TRBV7-2
J: TRBJ1-5
size: -
CDR3: CASSPGTENQPQHF
DNA: TGTGCCAGCAGCCCCGGGACGGAGAATCAGCCCCAGCATTTT

D: TRBD1
V: TRBV13
J: TRBJ1-2
size: -
CDR3: CASSLPTGGAYGYTF
DNA: TGTGCCAGCAGCTTACCTACAGGGGGGGCCTATGGCTACACCTTC

D: -
V: TRBV5-1
J: TRBJ2-1
size: -
CDR3: CASSLDFTANNEQFF
DNA: TGCGCCAGCAGCTTGGATTTCACAGCAAACAATGAGCAGTTCTTC

D: -
V: TRBV2
J: TRBJ2-1
size: -
CDR3: CASSVGDRRSENEQFF
DNA: TGTGCCAGCAGTGTCGGCGACCGTAGGTCAGAGAATGAGCAGTTCTTC

D: -
V: TRBV6-5
J: TRBJ1-4
size: -
CDR3: CASSYSRQLWEKLFF
DNA: TGTGCCAGCAGTTACAGCAGACAGCTCTGGGAAAAACTGTTTTTT

D: -
V: TRBV6-2/TRBV6-3
J: TRBJ2-1
size: -
CDR3: CASSQQGSYNEQFF
DNA: TGTGCCAGCAGCCAACAAGGGTCCTACAATGAGCAGTTCTTC

D: TRBD2
V: TRBV28
J: TRBJ2-7
size: -
CDR3: CASSDASGMSGEQYF
DNA: TGTGCCAGCAGTGACGCTAGCGGGATGTCGGGTGAGCAGTACTTC

D: -
V: TRBV28
J: TRBJ2-3
size: -
CDR3: CASRWKDGLYDTQYF
DNA: TGTGCCAGCAGGTGGAAGGACGGTCTTTACGATACGCAGTATTTT

D: TRBD1
V: TRBV28
J: TRBJ2-7
size: -
CDR3: CASSFRSGGNEQYF
DNA: TGTGCCAGCAGTTTTAGGTCAGGGGGCAACGAGCAGTACTTC

D: TRBD1
V: TRBV7-2
J: TRBJ1-2
size: -
CDR3: CASSLGRGRYGYTF
DNA: TGTGCCAGCAGCTTAGGCAGGGGGCGGTATGGCTACACCTTC

D: -
V: TRBV28
J: TRBJ1-2
size: -
CDR3: CASRGLGYGYTF
DNA: TGTGCCAGCAGGGGACTCGGGTATGGCTACACCTTC

D: -
V: TRBV2
J: TRBJ2-2
size: -
CDR3: CASSVAMGSGESLRTGELFF
DNA: TGTGCCAGCAGTGTCGCTATGGGTAGCGGAGAATCCCTTCGGACCGGGGAGCTGTTTTTT

D: -
V: TRBV5-1
J: TRBJ1-1
size: -
CDR3: CASSLQGVRTEAFF
DNA: TGCGCCAGCAGCTTGCAGGGCGTCAGGACTGAAGCTTTCTTT

D: -
V: TRBV9
J: TRBJ1-4
size: -
CDR3: CASSGVREKLFF
DNA: TGTGCCAGCAGCGGGGTGCGAGAAAAACTGTTTTTT

D: TRBD2
V: TRBV4-1
J: TRBJ2-7
size: -
CDR3: CASSQLAGGPDEQYF
DNA: TGCGCCAGCAGCCAGCTAGCGGGGGGGCCGGACGAGCAGTACTTC

D: -
V: TRBV6-2/TRBV6-3
J: TRBJ2-1
size: -
CDR3: CASSYRTQKRGPSSYNEQFF
DNA: TGTGCCAGCAGTTACCGCACCCAGAAAAGAGGCCCCAGCTCCTACAATGAGCAGTTCTTC

D: -
V: TRBV20-1
J: TRBJ1-2
size: -
CDR3: CSASRFNYGYTF
DNA: TGCAGTGCTAGTCGGTTTAACTATGGCTACACCTTC

D: -
V: TRBV11-2
J: TRBJ1-3
size: -
CDR3: CASSPDEWTGNTIYF
DNA: TGTGCCAGCAGCCCCGACGAATGGACGGGAAACACCATATATTTT

D: -
V: TRBV19
J: TRBJ1-4
size: -
CDR3: CASSAGATNEKLFF
DNA: TGTGCCAGTAGTGCAGGGGCAACTAATGAAAAACTGTTTTTT

D: -
V: TRBV7-3
J: TRBJ1-5
size: -
CDR3: CASTPGDQPQHF
DNA: TGTGCCAGCACCCCAGGGGACCAGCCCCAGCATTTT

D: -
V: TRBV25-1
J: TRBJ1-2
size: -
CDR3: CASSEGGQNYGYTF
DNA: TGTGCCAGCAGTGAAGGGGGGCAGAACTATGGCTACACCTTC

D: TRBD1
V: TRBV5-8
J: TRBJ1-1
size: -
CDR3: CASSQGQGSGTEAFF
DNA: TGTGCCAGCAGCCAAGGACAGGGGTCAGGCACTGAAGCTTTCTTT

D: -
V: TRBV2
J: TRBJ1-2
size: -
CDR3: CASRVHSGSAPYGYTF
DNA: TGTGCCAGCAGGGTCCACTCAGGGTCGGCCCCCTATGGCTACACCTTC

D: -
V: TRBV28
J: TRBJ2-7
size: -
CDR3: CASSLLRGEQYF
DNA: TGTGCCAGCAGTTTACTCCGGGGAGAGCAGTACTTC

D: TRBD1
V: TRBV5-1
J: TRBJ1-5
size: -
CDR3: CASSSGTGSQPQHF
DNA: TGCGCCAGCAGCTCCGGGACAGGGAGTCAGCCCCAGCATTTT

D: -
V: TRBV9
J: TRBJ1-2
size: -
CDR3: CASSVGGGGYTF
DNA: TGTGCCAGCAGCGTAGGAGGTGGTGGCTACACCTTC

D: TRBD2
V: TRBV29-1
J: TRBJ2-1
size: -
CDR3: CSLRMGGRSDEQFF
DNA: TGCAGCCTCAGGATGGGCGGGAGGTCGGATGAGCAGTTCTTC

D: TRBD1
V: TRBV19
J: TRBJ2-7
size: -
CDR3: CASSITGGEQYF
DNA: TGTGCCAGTAGTATCACAGGGGGTGAGCAGTACTTC

D: -
V: TRBV6-5
J: TRBJ2-7
size: -
CDR3: CASSYARGAYEQYF
DNA: TGTGCCAGCAGTTACGCCAGGGGGGCCTACGAGCAGTACTTC

D: -
V: TRBV19
J: TRBJ2-1
size: -
CDR3: CASSIGVSSYNEQFF
DNA: TGTGCCAGTAGTATCGGCGTTAGCTCCTACAATGAGCAGTTCTTC

D: -
V: TRBV9
J: TRBJ2-7
size: -
CDR3: CASSGGLIPAEQYF
DNA: TGTGCCAGCAGCGGAGGACTTATTCCGGCCGAGCAGTACTTC

D: -
V: TRBV9
J: TRBJ2-1
size: -
CDR3: CASSVGNSGDNEQFF
DNA: TGTGCCAGCAGCGTAGGAAATAGCGGAGACAATGAGCAGTTCTTC